This is a list of T cell receptor beta chains from one sample in a study of CXCR3-negative and CXCR3-positive naive CD8 T cells. TCRdb reanalyzed the 5' RACE reads, giving one entry per CDR3 protein sequence and no DNA. This sample's table reports about 130,000 distinct CDR3 sequences. Material: naive CXCR3- CD8+ T cells from blood. The receptors stem from a human donor in good health. Some clones in this sample may be carry-over from other donors' samples. CDR3s include the opening cysteine and the closing phenylalanine or tryptophan. Fields, in order: J gene, V gene, CDR3 protein.

j_gene: TRBJ1-5
v_gene: TRBV9
CDR3aa: CASSVDGGANQPQHF

j_gene: TRBJ2-7
v_gene: TRBV6-5
CDR3aa: CASSYVLAGNYEQYF

j_gene: TRBJ2-2
v_gene: TRBV7-9
CDR3aa: CASSQGLTGELFF

j_gene: TRBJ2-1
v_gene: TRBV5-1
CDR3aa: CASSFLVRLAGGAYNEQFF

j_gene: TRBJ1-1
v_gene: TRBV21-1
CDR3aa: CASSKGSFLTEAFF

j_gene: TRBJ2-6
v_gene: TRBV18
CDR3aa: CASSPQQGEAGANVLTF

j_gene: TRBJ2-5
v_gene: TRBV28
CDR3aa: CATIPVPGQGLQETQYF

j_gene: TRBJ1-4
v_gene: TRBV4-3
CDR3aa: CASSQDRGYEKLFF

j_gene: TRBJ2-3
v_gene: TRBV29-1
CDR3aa: CSSRTDTDTQYF

j_gene: TRBJ2-1
v_gene: TRBV29-1
CDR3aa: CSVLGYNEQFF

j_gene: TRBJ2-1
v_gene: TRBV21-1
CDR3aa: CASSTRIEGAGSYNEQFF

j_gene: TRBJ2-3
v_gene: TRBV28
CDR3aa: CASGLIDTQYF

j_gene: TRBJ2-1
v_gene: TRBV18
CDR3aa: CASSTARGAYNEQFF

j_gene: TRBJ2-1
v_gene: TRBV7-6
CDR3aa: CASSPISSFEQFF

j_gene: TRBJ2-3
v_gene: TRBV15
CDR3aa: CATSSLAGGVTDTQYF

j_gene: TRBJ1-4
v_gene: TRBV29-1
CDR3aa: CSVGDRGFNEKLFF

j_gene: TRBJ2-3
v_gene: TRBV6-7
CDR3aa: CASSTPGQAPDTQYF

j_gene: TRBJ2-7
v_gene: TRBV7-2
CDR3aa: CASSLGGGSSYEQYF

j_gene: TRBJ1-5
v_gene: TRBV6-2/TRBV6-3
CDR3aa: CASSARGGNQPQHF

j_gene: TRBJ2-7
v_gene: TRBV27
CDR3aa: CASSLGLPYEQYF

j_gene: TRBJ2-7
v_gene: TRBV7-8
CDR3aa: CASSLAGTGGVFVGLYEQYF

j_gene: TRBJ2-7
v_gene: TRBV7-6
CDR3aa: CASSLVRLAGGSAYEQYF